This record looks at one T cell receptor beta chain sequence and its context. As yet, its antigen is unknown. These data come from a study of response to subunit inactivated influenza vaccine. Study outcomes and limitations: Few additional T cells are recruited per seasonal influenza vaccination, authors suggested.

There are 16 residues in the CDR3. V lost 2 bases, J lost 3 bases, and 20 bases lay in between. Germline V CDR1 and CDR2: DFQATT, SNEGSKA (reference sequence). From the RT-PCR reads, TCRdb called clonotypes with MiXCR, one entry per CDR3 protein. The table shows over 450,000 distinct CDR3 sequences, with roughly 13% occurring only once. This rearrangement joins TRBV20-1 to TRBJ2-7, with D tentatively TRBD1 or TRBD2 (5 bases each). Specimen: PBMCs from blood, collected roughly 46 days after vaccination. The clonotype comes from a man aged 50-59 years who received an inactivated influenza vaccine. The DNA for the CDR3 is TGCAGTGCTAGACGTCAACGCTCCGGGACCAACTACGAGCAGTACTTC. Residues: CSARRQRSGTNYEQYF.